Each of the 32 T cell receptor beta chains below was sequenced from the same sample in a study of T cell responses to AZD1222 COVID-19 vaccine. Here immunoSEQ multiplex PCR was the method, and the copy in TCRdb shows in-frame clones only, minus some. The repertoire has roughly 110,000 clones, under 95% of them found once; the top ten carry around 20%. Sequenced here: peripheral blood, sampled on day 0 of AZD1222 vaccination. These receptors were obtained from an adult in good health.

The chain is built from TRBV5-4 and TRBJ1-2; weak D call: TRBD1 (6 bases). Per germline, CDR1 SGHNT and CDR2 YYREEE (reference sequence). The CDR3 loop spans 13 amino acids. V was shortened by 3 bases and J by 2 bases, with 8 bases between the two germline ends. The CDR3 loop is CASSSTGNYGYTF. The DNA for the CDR3 is TGTGCCAGCAGCTCAACAGGGAACTATGGCTACACCTTC.

The sample holds a few counts of this clone. This chain links TRBV9 with TRBJ1-2; D is ambiguous. This CDR3 contains 13 residues. The germline V gene encodes CDR1 SGDLS and CDR2 YYNGEE. V lost 4 bases and J 6 bases, leaving 13 bases between the germline ends. The CDR3 coding sequence is TGTGCCAGCAGCCCTCAACCAGACGATGGCTACACCTTC. It translates to CASSPQPDDGYTF.

The chain couples TRBV7-9 to TRBJ2-1, with D possibly TRBD2 on 5 matching bases. Germline CDR1 SEHNR, CDR2 FQNEAQ (reference sequence). This CDR3 has 15 amino acids. With 5 bases removed from V and 2 bases from J, the gap between germline ends came to 13 bases. The CDR3, as DNA: TGTGCCAGCAGCCAAATTACGGGGACCTACAATGAGCAGTTCTTC. This sequence encodes CASSQITGTYNEQFF.

The V gene is TRBV11-2, the J gene TRBJ1-4; D may be TRBD1 (5 bases). Germline V gene lookup returns CDR1 SGHAT and CDR2 FQNNGV. The CDR3 is 14 residues long. Trimming removed 4 bases from V and 4 bases from J, with 10 bases in between. This CDR3 reads CASSSGSLNEKLFF. The CDR3 nucleotides are TGTGCCAGCAGCTCAGGGAGCCTTAATGAAAAACTGTTTTTT.

The rearrangement links TRBV6-2 or TRBV6-3 to TRBJ1-6; D remains ambiguous. V shed 6 bases and J shed 7 bases, with 16 bases lying between them. Germline V gene sequence: CDR1 MNHEY, CDR2 SVGEGT. CDR3 size: 15 residues. The CDR3 region is CASSPSPVRNSPLHF. CDR3 bases: TGTGCCAGCAGCCCCTCGCCGGTCCGGAATTCACCCCTCCACTTT.

This sequence joins TRBV15 and TRBJ1-4; no firm D call. This CDR3 has 13 amino acids. Looked up from germline, CDR1 is LNHNV and CDR2 is YYDKDF (reference sequence). The V and J ends lost 1 base and 4 bases respectively, with 4 bases between them. The CDR3 sequence: CATSRVRNEKLFF. The CDR3 DNA reads as TGTGCCACCAGCAGAGTACGTAATGAAAAACTGTTTTTT. Full variable domain (rest looked up from reference TRBV15 and TRBJ1-4): DAMVIQNPRYQVTQFGKPVTLSCSQTLNHNVMYWYQQKSSQAPKLLFHYYDKDFNNEADTPDNFQSRRPNTSFCFLDIRSPGLGDTAMYLCATSRVRNEKLFFGSGTQLSVL.

The count of this clone is one. V usage is TRBV19 and J usage is TRBJ1-3; 9 bases are shared with TRBD1. Germline assignment: CDR1 LNHDA and CDR2 SQIVND (reference sequence). V lost 5 bases and J lost 0; bases outside the gene matches: 5. The CDR3 spans 16 residues. DNA for the CDR3: TGTGCCAGTAGTGGGACAGGGACTAGCTCTGGAAACACCATATATTTT. Translated, it gives CASSGTGTSSGNTIYF.

This rearrangement joins TRBV15 to TRBJ1-5; D not certain. The CDR3 is 12 residues long. The V end was cut by 8 bases, the J end by 3 bases, with 8 bases between. Germline V lookup: CDR1 LNHNV, CDR2 YYDKDF (reference sequence). CDR3 sequence reads: CATRKDNQPQHF. CDR3 nucleotides: TGTGCCACCCGGAAGGACAATCAGCCCCAGCATTTT.

CDR3 amino acids: CASSLTGLDSPLHF. CDR3 DNA: TGTGCCAGCAGCTTGACAGGGTTGGATTCACCCCTCCACTTT. V and J are TRBV7-2 and TRBJ1-6, with TRBD1 matching 7 bases. Germline V lookup: CDR1 SGHTA, CDR2 FQGNSA. This CDR3 has 14 residues. V lost 3 bases, J lost 8 bases, and 4 bases stayed unmatched.

The chain carries TRBV4-3 and TRBJ1-3; no definite D call. Trimming stripped 2 bases from V and 4 bases from J, with 12 bases between. Germline loops: CDR1 LGHNA, CDR2 YSLEER. The CDR3 contains 15 residues. In DNA form, the CDR3 reads TGCGCCAGCAGCCAAATGAGGGCGTTGGGAAACACCATATATTTT. Translated, it gives CASSQMRALGNTIYF.

The chain couples TRBV7-2 to TRBJ2-7; perhaps TRBD1 as D (6 bases). The V gene's germline CDR1 is SGHTA and CDR2 FQGNSA. CDR3 length: 15 residues. V was clipped by 2 bases and J by 7 bases, with 18 bases between them. The CDR3 region is CASSLLRDRPKEQYF. CDR3 sequence (DNA): TGTGCCAGCAGCTTATTGCGCGACAGGCCGAAAGAGCAGTACTTC.

The V gene is TRBV7-6, the J gene TRBJ2-3; D is unclear. V shed 2 bases and J shed 0 bases, with 9 bases lying between them. Germline V gives CDR1 SGHVS, CDR2 FNYEAQ. This CDR3 has 15 amino acids. Here the CDR3 reads CASSLRRYSTDTQYF. CDR3 nucleotide sequence: TGTGCCAGCAGCTTAAGAAGGTATAGCACAGATACGCAGTATTTT.

This rearrangement joins TRBV28 to TRBJ2-6; possibly TRBD2 for D (7 bases). Trimming stripped 8 bases from V and 4 bases from J, with 15 bases between. This CDR3 region has 15 residues. CDR1 and CDR2 from the germline V gene are MDHEN and SYDVKM. CDR3 region: CASLGGRTGANVLTF. CDR3 in DNA: TGTGCCAGCCTCGGGGGGCGGACGGGGGCCAACGTCCTGACTTTC.

J is TRBJ2-2 and V is TRBV5-4, with D perhaps TRBD1 (5 bases). V lost 4 bases, J lost 6 bases, and 16 bases lay in between. The CDR3 totals 15 residues. Germline lookup yields CDR1 SGHNT and CDR2 YYREEE (reference sequence). CDR3: CASSPTGQRAGELFF. The CDR3 region has the DNA TGTGCCAGCAGCCCTACAGGTCAAAGAGCCGGGGAGCTGTTTTTT. Complete variable domain (other parts from reference TRBV5-4 and TRBJ2-2): ETGVTQSPTHLIKTRGQQVTLRCSSQSGHNTVSWYQQALGQGPQFIFQYYREEENGRGNFPPRFSGLQFPNYSSELNVNALELDDSALYLCASSPTGQRAGELFFGEGSRLTVL.

This chain uses TRBV11-2 with TRBJ2-1; possible D gene TRBD1, 7 bases. This CDR3 contains 17 residues. Looked up from germline, CDR1 is SGHAT and CDR2 is FQNNGV. The V end lost 3 bases, the J end lost 8 bases, and 23 bases lay between the germline ends. CDR3 bases: TGTGCCAGCAGCTTTAGGGGGCGGGGTGTGCAATTCGATGAGCAGTTCTTC. Protein: CASSFRGRGVQFDEQFF.

The DNA of the CDR3 is TGTGCCAGCAGTTACGTCCTTGGGTGGTATGAGCAGTTCTTC. Translated: CASSYVLGWYEQFF. The chain uses TRBV6-5 and TRBJ2-1; D is undetermined. CDR1 and CDR2 (germline): MNHEY, SVGAGI. V lost 2 bases and J lost 8, with 13 bases in between. The CDR3 runs to 14 residues.

The chain links TRBV18 to TRBJ1-5; tentatively, D is TRBD1 (6 bases). The V and J ends lost 3 bases and 5 bases respectively, with 20 bases between them. This CDR3 region has 17 residues. In germline, CDR1 is KGHSH, CDR2 LQKENI. The CDR3 reads CASSPGRAQGRDQPQHF. DNA for the CDR3: TGTGCCAGCTCACCCGGCCGGGCACAGGGAAGGGATCAGCCCCAGCATTTT.

This clone was seen just once. The V gene is TRBV19, the J gene TRBJ2-2; the D gene is possibly TRBD2 (6 bases). V was shortened by 5 bases and J by 12 bases, with 13 bases between the two germline ends. The CDR3 runs to 12 residues. The germline V gene has CDR1 LNHDA and CDR2 SQIVND (reference sequence). CDR3 nucleotides: TGTGCCAGTAGTGGACTAATCGAGAAGCTGTTTTTT. Translated: CASSGLIEKLFF.

This clone has just a few counts. The chain joins TRBV3-1 (or the pseudogene TRBV3-2) to TRBJ1-6; no clear D gene. Germline CDR1 reads LGHDT; CDR2 reads YNNKEL (reference sequence). The CDR3 covers 15 residues. The V end was cut by 1 base, the J end by 8 bases, with 12 bases between. The CDR3 nucleotides read TGTGCCAGCAGCCAAGTGGAACCTCCCCATTCACCCCTCCACTTT. Its protein product is CASSQVEPPHSPLHF.

Of note for this clone: Compared with germline, one end of the junction differs, possibly owing to a read error. J is TRBJ2-3 and V is TRBV29-1; no clear D. CDR3 size: 15 residues. The V gene's germline CDR1 is SQVTM and CDR2 ANQGSEA. The CDR3 region is CSVPTREGRTDTQYF. The CDR3 bases are TGCAGCGTCCCCACGCGAGAAGGGCGCACGGATACGCAGTATTTT.

The chain links TRBV19 to TRBJ1-2, with D possibly TRBD1 on 6 matching bases. The V and J ends lost 1 base and 10 bases respectively, with 13 bases between them. This CDR3 spans 13 amino acids. Germline values: CDR1 LNHDA, CDR2 SQIVND (reference sequence). This chain's CDR3 is CASSIGGTLAYTF. CDR3 coding DNA: TGTGCCAGTAGTATAGGGGGGACACTCGCCTACACCTTC.

This chain uses TRBV3-1 (or the pseudogene TRBV3-2) with TRBJ1-6; D gene uncertain. Trimming removed 3 bases at V and 11 bases at J, with 14 bases between. CDR3 length: 14 residues. CDR1 is LGHDT and CDR2 is YNNKEL in the germline V gene (reference sequence). This CDR3 is CASSHIRGGAPLHF. The DNA of the CDR3 is TGTGCCAGCAGCCACATTAGAGGTGGCGCACCCCTCCACTTT.

The chain combines TRBV5-8 with TRBJ1-2; D gene uncertain. CDR1 SGHTS and CDR2 YDEGEE come from the germline V gene. The V gene lost 4 bases and the J gene lost 4 bases, with 11 bases spanning the gap. CDR3 length equals 13 residues. The CDR3 sequence is CASSQDIGYGYTF. Here the CDR3 DNA reads TGTGCCAGCAGCCAAGACATTGGCTATGGCTACACCTTC. Supplemented by reference TRBV5-8 and TRBJ1-2, the full variable domain reads EAGVTQSPTHLIKTRGQQATLRCSPISGHTSVYWYQQALGLGLQFLLWYDEGEERNRGNFPPRFSGRQFPNYSSELNVNALELEDSALYLCASSQDIGYGYTFGSGTRLTVV.

V usage is TRBV9 and J usage is TRBJ2-7; 10 nucleotides line up with TRBD1. J gave up 7 bases and V 0 bases, and 19 bases lay outside the gene matches. This CDR3 contains 19 residues. CDR1 is SGDLS and CDR2 is YYNGEE in the germline V gene. The CDR3 region is CASSVDPGPGTGALWEQYF. DNA of the CDR3: TGTGCCAGCAGCGTAGATCCCGGCCCCGGGACAGGGGCTTTATGGGAGCAGTACTTC.

The genes are TRBV19 and TRBJ1-5; the D gene is possibly TRBD1 (5 bases). The CDR3 consists of 15 residues. Germline V gene data show CDR1 as LNHDA and CDR2 as SQIVND (reference sequence). Trimming pared 1 base from V and 3 bases from J, leaving 10 bases between. CDR3 in amino acids: CASSIAGGANQPQHF. DNA for the CDR3: TGTGCCAGTAGTATAGCAGGAGGGGCCAATCAGCCCCAGCATTTT. Together with reference TRBV19 and TRBJ1-5, the CDR3 gives the full variable domain: DGGITQSPKYLFRKEGQNVTLSCEQNLNHDAMYWYRQDPGQGLRLIYYSQIVNDFQKGDIAEGYSVSREKKESFPLTVTSAQKNPTAFYLCASSIAGGANQPQHFGDGTRLSIL.

This rearrangement joins TRBV10-3 to TRBJ1-5, with 7 nucleotides matching TRBD1. V was clipped by 3 bases and J by 5 bases; unmatched bases: 7. The germline CDR1 and CDR2 sequences are ENHRY and SYGVKD. The CDR3 runs 15 residues. CDR3: CAISDGDSLYQPQHF. For the CDR3, the DNA is TGTGCCATCAGTGATGGGGACAGTTTATATCAGCCCCAGCATTTT.

The V call is TRBV10-3, the J call TRBJ2-7, with 9 bases that match TRBD1. Germline CDR1 and CDR2: ENHRY and SYGVKD. J lost 0 bases, V lost 7 bases, and 4 bases had no gene match. The CDR3 runs 14 residues. The CDR3 coding sequence is TGTGCCATCAAGCCGGGACAGGGCTCCTACGAGCAGTACTTC. This gives the protein CAIKPGQGSYEQYF.

This rearrangement joins TRBV7-9 to TRBJ1-1, with 9 bases aligning to TRBD1. The CDR3 has 15 amino acids. V shed 4 bases, J shed 5 bases, and the junction held 8 bases outside the gene matches. The germline gives CDR1 SEHNR, CDR2 FQNEAQ (reference sequence). CDR3 DNA sequence: TGTGCCAGCAGCTCACTACAGGGGGCGAGAACTGAAGCTTTCTTT. Translated, it gives CASSSLQGARTEAFF.

The J gene is TRBJ2-7, the V gene TRBV19; 8 bases match TRBD2. This CDR3 spans 13 amino acids. Trimming removed 5 bases from V and 3 bases from J; junction bases left unmatched: 3. CDR1 is LNHDA, CDR2 SQIVND, per germline (reference sequence). The CDR3 nucleotides are TGTGCCAGTAGTTCGGGACTAGACTACGAGCAGTACTTC. Amino acids: CASSSGLDYEQYF.

V gene TRBV4-2 combines with J gene TRBJ1-2; 8 bases fit TRBD1. V was pared by 0 bases and J by 5 bases, with 8 bases of the junction left unmatched. Germline V gives CDR1 LGHNA, CDR2 YNFKEQ. The CDR3 has 16 residues. The CDR3 DNA sequence: TGTGCCAGCAGCCAAGAGGCCACCAGGGGGCTATATGGCTACACCTTC. Residues: CASSQEATRGLYGYTF.

The chain carries TRBV6-4 and TRBJ1-6; D is possibly TRBD1 (6 bases). Deletions cut 4 bases from V and 11 bases from J, with 15 bases between. The CDR3 is made up of 14 amino acids. The germline V gene encodes CDR1 MRHNA and CDR2 SNTAGT. The CDR3 DNA reads TGTGCCAGCAGTGCCGGGGGAAGGGGGACACCCCTCCACTTT. It translates to CASSAGGRGTPLHF.

The V and J genes are TRBV29-1 and TRBJ1-1, with 7 bases lining up with TRBD1. Germline V gene lookup returns CDR1 SQVTM and CDR2 ANQGSEA. The CDR3 has 14 amino acids. The ends lost 4 bases at V and 7 bases at J; junction bases unmatched: 12. The CDR3 region has the DNA TGCAGCGTTGCATTTGGACAGGACTACGATGAAGCTTTCTTT. Residues: CSVAFGQDYDEAFF.